Each of the 18 T cell receptor beta chains below was sequenced from the same sample in a study of T cells in women clearing cervical HPV infection. The protocol was immunoSEQ multiplex PCR, while the TCRdb copy is restricted to in-frame clones and leaves out a portion. The sample table includes about 39,000 clones. Sequencing was done on a sample of blood buffy coat. All receptors come from a woman aged 18-70 years with a cervical HPV16 infection that either progressed to CIN3+ or cleared (not recorded which).

Concerning this clone itself: The CDR3 extends 3 residues past the end of the read, so its final part is completed from the germline J gene. Other DNA sequences in the same sample also yield this CDR3. The rearrangement joins TRBV18 to TRBJ1-1, with TRBD1 matching over 8 bases. The CDR3 extends over 14 amino acids. Germline V gene sequence: CDR1 KGHSH, CDR2 LQKENI. Germline trimming cut 6 bases from V and 1 base from J; bases unmatched to any gene: 4. CDR3 sequence reads: CASSPGQGNTEAFF. The covered CDR3 bases are TGTGCCAGCTCCCCAGGACAGGGGAACACTGAA.

About this clone: The sequenced fragment ends 3 residues before the CDR3 boundary, so the rest is inferred from the germline J gene. J is TRBJ1-2 and V is TRBV7-8; 10 nucleotides align to TRBD1. With V trimmed by 4 bases and J by 4 bases, 6 bases remained unmatched. This CDR3 spans 15 amino acids. From germline, CDR1 is SGHVS and CDR2 FQNEAQ. This CDR3 reads CASSSGQGEGYGYTF. Incomplete CDR3 DNA: TGTGCCAGCAGCTCCGGACAGGGGGAGGGCTATGGC.

On this clone: The read terminates 3 residues before the CDR3 end, so the remaining end is supplied by the germline J gene. The chain links TRBV7-3 to TRBJ2-3, with 12 bases aligning to TRBD2. Germline CDR1 SGHTA, CDR2 FQGTGA. Trimming cost V 1 base and J 3 bases; bases outside gene matches: 11. The CDR3 covers 19 residues. CDR3 residues: CASSLKTQGLAGKTDTQYF. The sequenced CDR3 bases are TGTGCCAGCAGCTTAAAAACCCAAGGACTAGCGGGAAAAACAGATACG.

As to this clone: The read falls 3 residues short of the CDR3 end, and the missing part is taken from the germline J gene. The chain joins TRBV20-1 to TRBJ1-5; 8 bases line up with TRBD1. CDR3 length equals 13 residues. Germline V CDR1 and CDR2: DFQATT, SNEGSKA (reference sequence). The V and J ends lost 5 bases and 2 bases, in that order; junction bases with no gene match: 2. CDR3 bases read: TGCAGTGCTTCGACAGGGGGCAATCAGCCC. Protein: CSASTGGNQP. The full CDR3 protein is CSASTGGNQPQHF.

Notes on this clone: The sequenced fragment ends 3 residues before the CDR3 boundary, so the rest is inferred from the germline J gene. The V and J genes are TRBV2 and TRBJ1-5, with 7 bases fitting TRBD1. V gave up 5 bases and J gave up 3 bases; unmatched junction bases: 10. The germline V gene encodes CDR1 SNHLY and CDR2 FYNNEI. The CDR3 length is 16 residues. CDR3 loop: CASSLTPGQFNQPQHF. The covered CDR3 bases are TGTGCCAGCAGTCTCACCCCGGGACAGTTCAATCAGCCC.

This clone is classed as medium-sized by frequency. Sequencing ends 3 residues short of the CDR3 end; the germline J gene provides the rest. Other nucleotide sequences in the sample specify the same CDR3. This chain connects TRBV19 to TRBJ2-7, with 12 bases that match TRBD1. V was pared by 7 bases and J by 5 bases, with 6 bases of the junction left unmatched. Germline values: CDR1 LNHDA, CDR2 SQIVND (reference sequence). CDR3 length: 14 amino acids. Here the CDR3 reads CASMDGTGGNEQYF. The sequenced part of the CDR3 DNA is TGTGCCAGTATGGACGGGACAGGGGGCAACGAG.

In regard to this clone: The CDR3 is cut off 3 residues early in the read; its end comes from the germline J gene. The chain employs TRBV20-1 and TRBJ2-7; 10 bases align to TRBD2. CDR3 length: 16 residues. V lost 0 bases to trimming and J lost 4 bases; unmatched junction nucleotides: 9. The V gene's germline CDR1 is DFQATT and CDR2 SNEGSKA (reference sequence). Incomplete CDR3 DNA: TGCAGTGCTAGAGATATAAAGCGGGGGGGCGGTTACGAG. This encodes CSARDIKRGGGYE. The full CDR3 sequence reads CSARDIKRGGGYEQYF.

Worth noting for this clone: The CDR3 end falls 3 residues outside the read, so it is completed with the germline J gene. The genes are TRBV18 and TRBJ2-7, with 10 nucleotides matching TRBD2. This CDR3 has 17 amino acids. Germline V gives CDR1 KGHSH, CDR2 LQKENI. The J segment lost 6 bases and the V segment lost 2 bases, leaving 13 bases of the junction unmatched. CDR3 DNA, as far as it was read: TGTGCCAGCTCACCAATTCGTAGCGGGAGGAGCAAGGGCGAG. Translated: CASSPIRSGRSKGE. The whole CDR3 is CASSPIRSGRSKGEQYF.

Regarding this clone: Coverage ceases 3 residues before the CDR3 finishes, and the germline J gene fills in the end. The chain combines TRBV18 with TRBJ1-5, with 9 positions matching TRBD1. Germline lookup yields CDR1 KGHSH and CDR2 LQKENI. The CDR3 spans 16 residues. The sequenced CDR3 bases are TGTGCCAGCTCACCAGGGGACAGGGAAGGGGTGCGACCC. Translating it yields CASSPGDREGVRP. The full CDR3 protein is CASSPGDREGVRPQHF.

On this clone: The CDR3 is cut off 3 residues early in the read; its end comes from the germline J gene. The chain has TRBV13 and TRBJ2-3; possibly TRBD2 for D (6 bases). The CDR3 has 13 amino acids. CDR1 and CDR2 from the germline V gene are PRHDT and FYEKMQ (reference sequence). The V and J ends lost 7 bases and 3 bases respectively, with 11 bases between them. The sequenced CDR3 bases are TGTGCCAGCACTCGGGGGAGGACAGATACG. This encodes CASTRGRTDT. Given in full, the CDR3 is CASTRGRTDTQYF.

About this clone itself: The CDR3 end lies 3 residues beyond the end of the read and is filled in from the germline J gene. The rearrangement joins TRBV2 to TRBJ1-4, with 7 nucleotides matching TRBD1. Germline trimming cut 6 bases from V and 8 bases from J; bases unmatched to any gene: 9. Germline CDR1 is SNHLY and CDR2 is FYNNEI. This CDR3 is built from 14 residues. CDR3: CASSATGVREKLFF. The DNA read from the CDR3 is TGTGCCAGCAGCGCTACAGGGGTTAGGGAAAAA.

Turning to this clone: Read coverage stops 3 residues before the CDR3 terminus; the germline J gene supplies the remainder. V gene TRBV7-9 combines with J gene TRBJ2-2; the D is unclear. The germline V gene encodes CDR1 SEHNR and CDR2 FQNEAQ (reference sequence). The V end lost 3 bases, the J end lost 3 bases, and 5 bases lay between the germline ends. CDR3 size: 13 residues. The CDR3 sequence: CASSFLDTGELFF. The CDR3 DNA, read in part, is TGTGCCAGCAGCTTTCTAGACACCGGGGAG.

Worth noting for this clone: Germline and junction disagree at one end, which may indicate a read error. The read terminates 3 residues ahead of where the CDR3 ends, so the germline J gene completes it. Additional DNA sequences in this sample encode the identical CDR3. The chain links TRBV5-1 to TRBJ1-3; D is unresolved. In germline, CDR1 is SGHRS, CDR2 YFSETQ. This CDR3 contains 13 residues. The CDR3 DNA, read in part, is TGCGCCAGCAGCCCAGACTCTGGAAACACA. Encoded protein: CASSPDSGNT. The entire CDR3 reads CASSPDSGNTIYF.

In regard to this clone: At one end the junction does not follow the germline gene, possibly because of a read error. The read gets to within 3 residues of the CDR3 end, and the germline J gene fills in the rest. Other DNA variants within this sample encode the same CDR3. The rearrangement joins TRBV30 to TRBJ1-3; weak D call: TRBD1 (6 bases). The V gene's germline CDR1 is GTSNPN and CDR2 SVGIG (reference sequence). There are 15 residues in the CDR3. CDR3 sequence: CAWSSTGTSGNTIYF. Partial CDR3 DNA: TGTGCCTGGAGTTCCACAGGGACATCTGGAAACACT. The whole variable domain, remainder taken from reference TRBV30 and TRBJ1-3, is SQTIHQWPATLVQPVGSPLSLECTVEGTSNPNLYWYRQAAGRGLQLLFYSVGIGQISSEVPQNLSASRPQDRQFILSSKKLLLSDSGFYLCAWSSTGTSGNTIYFGEGSWLTVV.

On this clone itself: Coverage ceases 3 residues before the CDR3 finishes, and the germline J gene fills in the end. The chain joins TRBV20-1 to TRBJ2-3; TRBD1 is a possible D gene (6 bases). V lost 5 bases, J lost 7 bases, and 10 bases lay in between. This CDR3 comprises 11 residues. The V gene's germline CDR1 is DFQATT and CDR2 SNEGSKA (reference sequence). CDR3 DNA, as far as it was read: TGCAGTGCTCGAAGGGGGAATACG. It encodes CSARRGNT. The entire CDR3 is CSARRGNTQYF.

Turning to this clone: The CDR3 goes on 3 residues after the read ends, and that part is filled in from the germline J gene. The chain recombines TRBV7-2 with TRBJ1-2; D unclear. The CDR3 consists of 15 residues. Germline V CDR1 and CDR2: SGHTA, FQGNSA. The part of the CDR3 DNA that was read is TGTGCCAGCAGGCGCCTTTGGACTCCCTCCTACGAC. It is translated as CASRRLWTPSYD. The full CDR3 is CASRRLWTPSYDYTF.

In the case of this clone: The read gets to within 3 residues of the CDR3 end, and the germline J gene fills in the rest. This chain uses TRBV12-3 or TRBV12-4 with TRBJ2-2, with D tentatively TRBD1 (6 bases). Trimming shortened V by 3 bases and J by 6 bases, and 17 bases separated the two germline ends. The CDR3 contains 16 residues. This CDR3 reads CASSFQFGGAAGELFF. CDR3 DNA, as far as it was read: TGTGCCAGCAGTTTCCAGTTTGGGGGCGCCGCCGGGGAG.

A remark on this clone: The read terminates 3 residues before the CDR3 end, so the remaining end is supplied by the germline J gene. The chain joins TRBV28 to TRBJ2-7, with D possibly matching TRBD2 (6 bases). Trimming took 1 base from V and 1 from J, leaving 14 bases between them. The CDR3 extends over 16 amino acids. CDR1 is MDHEN and CDR2 is SYDVKM in the germline V gene. The chain's CDR3 is CASSLSAGAGSYEQYF. The CDR3 bases that were read are TGTGCCAGCAGTTTATCAGCGGGTGCTGGATCCTACGAG.